This is a list of T cell receptor beta chains from one sample in a study of T cells in Graves' hyperthyroidism and ophthalmopathy. TCRdb reprocessed the multiplex PCR reads via MiXCR and lists one record per CDR3 protein. The table has 250,000 to 300,000 distinct CDR3 sequences, roughly 15% seen once. Material for sequencing was blood. The receptors shown here come from a woman in her thirties or forties with Graves' hyperthyroidism. Both conserved end residues are part of each CDR3. A D gene is named only where the DNA matches it firmly. Part of the rows lack a size; the others show once, few, many or a class for expanded clones.

D: .
V: TRBV6-4
J: TRBJ1-1
size: many
DNA: TGTGCCAGCAGTTACAGGGCGGACACTGAAGCTTTCTTT
CDR3: CASSYRADTEAFF

D: .
V: TRBV27
J: TRBJ2-7
size: many
DNA: TGTGCCAGCAGTTTTACAGGTAGCTCCTACGAGCAGTACTTC
CDR3: CASSFTGSSYEQYF

D: .
V: TRBV29-1
J: TRBJ1-5
size: many
DNA: TGCAGCGTTGGGGGGAATAGCAATCAGCCCCAGCATTTT
CDR3: CSVGGNSNQPQHF

D: TRBD2
V: TRBV12-3/TRBV12-4
J: TRBJ2-1
size: many
DNA: TGTGCCAGCAGTACCGGGACTAGCGGGAGGGATGAGCAGTTCTTC
CDR3: CASSTGTSGRDEQFF

D: .
V: TRBV10-3
J: TRBJ2-7
size: many
DNA: TGTGCCGCCACTACGTCATCCTCCTACGAGCAGTACTTC
CDR3: CAATTSSSYEQYF

D: .
V: TRBV4-1
J: TRBJ2-7
size: many
DNA: TGCGCCAGCAGCACCCCAGCCGGGACCAATCCCTACGAGCAGTACTTC
CDR3: CASSTPAGTNPYEQYF

D: TRBD2
V: TRBV24-1
J: TRBJ2-3
size: many
DNA: TGTGCCACCAGTGACCGGGGACTAGCCACAGATACGCAGTATTTT
CDR3: CATSDRGLATDTQYF

D: TRBD1
V: TRBV20-1
J: TRBJ2-5
size: .
DNA: TGCAGTGCTACCCGGGACAGCCAAGAGACCCAGTACTTC
CDR3: CSATRDSQETQYF

D: .
V: TRBV29-1
J: TRBJ2-1
size: many
DNA: TGCAGCGTTGCGGGGGGCGAGCGGGGAAACAATGAGCAGTTCTTC
CDR3: CSVAGGERGNNEQFF

D: .
V: TRBV12-5
J: TRBJ2-7
size: .
DNA: TGTGCTAGTGGTCTCTGGGGGTACGAGCAGTACTTC
CDR3: CASGLWGYEQYF

D: TRBD1
V: TRBV7-9
J: TRBJ2-5
size: .
DNA: TGTGCCAGCAGCCCGCGGACAGGATGGGGCCAAGAGACCCAGTACTTC
CDR3: CASSPRTGWGQETQYF

D: TRBD1
V: TRBV6-2/TRBV6-3
J: TRBJ1-2
size: many
DNA: TGTGCCAGCAGCCAAAGGGACAGCCTAATCACCTATGGCTACACCTTC
CDR3: CASSQRDSLITYGYTF

D: TRBD2
V: TRBV28
J: TRBJ2-1
size: many
DNA: TGTGCCAGCAGTCCCCAATGGGTACTAGCGGGAGCTGTCTACAATGAGCAGTTCTTC
CDR3: CASSPQWVLAGAVYNEQFF

D: .
V: TRBV7-3
J: TRBJ2-2
size: .
DNA: TGTGCCAGCAGCTTGGGGGGGGCGCTCGGATTCGGGGAGCTGTTTTTT
CDR3: CASSLGGALGFGELFF

D: .
V: TRBV29-1
J: TRBJ2-3
size: many
DNA: TGCAGCGTTGAAGATGGAGCAGGCCCAGATACGCAGTATTTT
CDR3: CSVEDGAGPDTQYF

D: TRBD1
V: TRBV5-1
J: TRBJ1-2
size: few
DNA: TGCGCCAGCAGCTTAACCGGGACAGGGCCCCACCACACCTTC
CDR3: CASSLTGTGPHHTF

D: TRBD2
V: TRBV20-1
J: TRBJ2-1
size: many
DNA: TGCAGTGCTCCCGGGCTAGCGGATTACAATGAGCAGTTCTTC
CDR3: CSAPGLADYNEQFF

D: TRBD2
V: TRBV29-1
J: TRBJ2-1
size: few
DNA: TGCAGCGTGGTTACACTAGCGGGAGGGGCTGAGCAGTTCTTC
CDR3: CSVVTLAGGAEQFF

D: TRBD1
V: TRBV12-3/TRBV12-4
J: TRBJ2-7
size: many
DNA: TGTGCCAGCAGTTTGGACAGGGGTCCCTACGAGCAGTACTTC
CDR3: CASSLDRGPYEQYF

D: TRBD1
V: TRBV6-1
J: TRBJ1-2
size: many
DNA: TGTGCCAGCAGTGAAGGCAGGGGGTTGAATGGCTACACCTTC
CDR3: CASSEGRGLNGYTF

D: TRBD2
V: TRBV19
J: TRBJ2-1
size: few
DNA: TGTGCCAGTAGTCCCGGGACTAGCGGGAGTTCGGATGAGCAGTTCTTC
CDR3: CASSPGTSGSSDEQFF

D: .
V: TRBV10-3
J: TRBJ2-7
size: many
DNA: TGTGCCATCAGTGGACAGGACTCTAGTGAGCAGTACTTC
CDR3: CAISGQDSSEQYF

D: TRBD1
V: TRBV29-1
J: TRBJ2-1
size: many
DNA: TGCAGCGCCGTATCTCGGGGGACAGGCAACAATGAGCAGTTCTTC
CDR3: CSAVSRGTGNNEQFF